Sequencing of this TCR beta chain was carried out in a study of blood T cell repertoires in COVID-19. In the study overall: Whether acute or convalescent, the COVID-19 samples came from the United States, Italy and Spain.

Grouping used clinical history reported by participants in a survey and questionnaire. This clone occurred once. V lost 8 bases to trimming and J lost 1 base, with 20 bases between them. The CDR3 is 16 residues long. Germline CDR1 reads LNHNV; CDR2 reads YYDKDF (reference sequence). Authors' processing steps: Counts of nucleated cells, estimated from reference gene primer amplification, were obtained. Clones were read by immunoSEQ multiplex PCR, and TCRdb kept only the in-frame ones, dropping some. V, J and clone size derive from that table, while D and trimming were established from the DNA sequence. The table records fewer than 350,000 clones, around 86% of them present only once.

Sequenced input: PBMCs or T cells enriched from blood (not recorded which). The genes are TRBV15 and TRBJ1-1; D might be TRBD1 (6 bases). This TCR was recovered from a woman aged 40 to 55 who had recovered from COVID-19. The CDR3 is CATGAARGGPNTEAFF. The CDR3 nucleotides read TGTGCCACCGGCGCAGCGAGGGGGGGACCGAACACTGAAGCTTTCTTT.